This TCR beta chain emerged from a study of early T cells in non-severe SARS-CoV-2 infection (TCRdb year 2021). For context, the study as a whole: TCR sequencing used bulk RNA from unsorted whole blood, so alpha and beta chains could not be paired.

Libraries were prepared through 5' RACE. Sequencing instrument: NextSeq 500. In the TCR library protocol, unique molecular identifiers were attached to individual cDNA molecules to correct for PCR bias and sequencing error. Sequencing covered both TCR alpha and beta chains, and within each sample the abundances of alpha and beta sequences were tightly co-correlated. The authors' pipeline ran thus. Decombinator V4 was used to annotate the V gene, J gene and CDR3 of the TCR sequences. Expanded TCRs were defined as changing significantly between any two time points under a Poisson model with p below 0.0001. TCR abundances were normalised to the total number of TCRs sequenced in each sample and reported as counts per million. MAIT TCRs were defined by TRAV1-2 paired with TRAJ12, TRAJ20 or TRAJ33, and iNKT TCRs by TRAV10 paired with TRAJ18. VDJdb, accessed on 1 November 2021, was searched for TCRs annotated for CMV, EBV and SARS-CoV-2, and TCRs annotated for more than one antigen were excluded. TCRdb trimmed the raw reads at Q25, called clones with MiXCR and kept productive beta chains. Rows with a matching CDR3 protein are joined into one entry that keeps the most common DNA and genes. TCRdb, not the authors, supplied the V and J calls. Across this sample there are some 110,000 distinct CDR3 sequences, with about 16% seen only once. Around a fifth of the sample lies in the top ten.

The sample holds many counts of this clonotype. What this receptor recognizes is not known. No much larger clone exists at a distance of one base, and base qualities are not known. Ends trimmed: V by 4 bases, J by 2 bases; bases unmatched to a gene: 11. The CDR3 contains 17 residues, cysteine and phenylalanine counted. The only DNA kept is the CDR3, 51 bases in frame from the first base. Per the germline V gene, SGHVT is the CDR1 and SQSDAQ is the CDR2. The research as a whole found: VDJdb matching was skewed toward anti-spike CD8 responses and likely underestimated virus-specific expansions by missing private and CD4 specificities.

This was a case-control study nested in a cohort of healthcare workers in London, UK, who had nasopharyngeal swab PCR tests and blood samples taken every week. Healthcare workers were recruited during the week of the UK lockdown, between 23 and 31 March 2020, and followed weekly for up to roughly 15 weeks. The rearrangement joined TRBV7-4 to TRBJ1-2; 9 central bases correspond to TRBD1. This sequence originates from an adult who was a healthcare worker with PCR-confirmed SARS-CoV-2 infection or an uninfected control (not recorded which). The sample comprised whole blood. The nucleotide sequence reads as follows: TGTGCCAGCAGCTCAATACTCCAGGGACAGGGAAACTATGGCTACACCTTC. It specifies CASSSILQGQGNYGYTF.